This T cell receptor (beta chain) was identified in a study of OX40 agonist ivuxolimab in advanced cancers. Study-level background: Dose-escalation patients had hepatocellular carcinoma, melanoma, renal cell or head and neck cancer. Study-level findings and limits: At 0.1 to 3.0 mg/kg, CD4+ and CD8+ blood T cells expanded clonally by week 6.

To note about this clone: Its antigen is currently unknown.

Produced via immunoSEQ multiplex PCR; TCRdb's table is partial and in-frame only. The profile shows about 88,000 clones, approximately 85% of them singletons. The source of this sequence is an adult with an advanced solid tumor such as melanoma, head and neck, liver or kidney cancer. The sequencing here drew on CD4+ or CD8+ T cells sorted from blood, taken in a trial of the OX40 agonist ivuxolimab.

The CDR3 reads CASSLSQSGGYGYTF. The CDR3 nucleotides read TGTGCCAGCAGCTTAAGTCAGTCAGGGGGCTATGGCTACACCTTC. The chain employs TRBV7-2 and TRBJ1-2; 7 bases align to TRBD1. The germline CDR1 and CDR2 sequences are SGHTA and FQGNSA. The ends lost 2 bases at V and 4 bases at J; junction bases unmatched: 7. The length of the CDR3 is 15 residues.